The 18 T cell receptor beta chains presented below share a single source sample, sequenced in a study of T cells in pancreatic ductal adenocarcinoma. Generated by immunoSEQ multiplex PCR, the TCRdb table keeps only in-frame clones and is missing some. The sample has roughly 100,000 clones, 90% to 95% seen once. Selected pancreatic ductal adenocarcinoma patients had undergone surgery without neoadjuvant therapy. Sequencing was performed on PBMCs. The receptors originated from a human donor with pancreatic ductal adenocarcinoma.

The chain combines TRBV28 with TRBJ1-5, with unresolved D. V gave up 4 bases and J gave up 3 bases, with 4 bases separating them. The CDR3 has 12 amino acids. Germline-derived CDR1 and CDR2 are MDHEN and SYDVKM. CDR3 DNA: TGTGCCAGCAGTTCCAACAATCAGCCCCAGCATTTT. As protein: CASSSNNQPQHF. The full variable domain, in which reference TRBV28 and TRBJ1-5 provide the parts outside the CDR3, is DVKVTQSSRYLVKRTGEKVFLECVQDMDHENMFWYRQDPGLGLRLIYFSYDVKMKEKGDIPEGYSVSREKKERFSLILESASTNQTSMYLCASSSNNQPQHFGDGTRLSIL.

This chain links TRBV5-1 with TRBJ1-1, with 8 bases aligning to TRBD1. V gave up 4 bases and J gave up 4 bases; unmatched junction bases: 6. The CDR3 is 14 residues long. Per germline, CDR1 SGHRS and CDR2 YFSETQ. The CDR3, as DNA: TGCGCCAGCAGCCCACTTGACAGGGGCACTGAAGCTTTCTTT. Amino acid sequence: CASSPLDRGTEAFF.

The chain recombines TRBV5-1 with TRBJ2-5, with 11 bases matching TRBD1. J gave up 5 bases and V 2 bases, and 14 bases lay outside the gene matches. The CDR3 extends over 18 amino acids. Germline V gene data show CDR1 as SGHRS and CDR2 as YFSETQ. The CDR3 DNA is TGCGCCAGCAGCTTTGGCCCGGACAGGGGGCTTTTAGTGGAGACCCAGTACTTC. The encoded protein is CASSFGPDRGLLVETQYF.

This chain links TRBV6-1 with TRBJ2-7, with 7 bases that match TRBD1. Unmatched junction bases numbered 9, after V lost 6 bases and J lost 4 bases. Germline V gene sequence: CDR1 MNHNS, CDR2 SASEGT. The CDR3 contains 14 residues. CDR3 residues: CASRTQPQGYEQYF. The CDR3 DNA reads as TGTGCCAGCAGAACCCAACCACAGGGGTACGAGCAGTACTTC.

Details on this clone: Other nucleotide sequences from this sample produce the same CDR3. V usage is TRBV30 and J usage is TRBJ2-7, with 7 bases aligning to TRBD2. The CDR3 totals 14 residues. The J segment lost 0 bases and the V segment lost 1 base, leaving 3 bases of the junction unmatched. Germline V gives CDR1 GTSNPN, CDR2 SVGIG (reference sequence). In DNA form, the CDR3 reads TGTGCCTGGAGTGCGGGGGGTAGCTCCTACGAGCAGTACTTC. Protein: CAWSAGGSSYEQYF.

The J gene is TRBJ2-7, the V gene TRBV10-1; D gene ambiguous. The CDR3 is made up of 13 amino acids. Germline V lookup: CDR1 WNHNN, CDR2 SYGVQD (reference sequence). The V and J ends lost 4 bases and 4 bases respectively, with 11 bases between them. The CDR3 DNA sequence: TGCGCCAGCAGTGTTTCAGATCATTACGAGCAGTACTTC. Its protein is CASSVSDHYEQYF.

A note on this clone: The junction departs from the called germline gene at one end, perhaps through a read error. The chain is built from TRBV7-7 and TRBJ2-2; D not certain. The CDR3 spans 13 residues. The germline V gene has CDR1 SSHAT and CDR2 FNYEAQ (reference sequence). The CDR3 region has the DNA TGTGCTAGCAGCTTAGACTCCCCCGGGGAGCTGTTTTTT. This translates into CASSLDSPGELFF.

The chain has TRBV5-4 and TRBJ2-2; possible D gene TRBD1, 6 bases. The V gene's germline CDR1 is SGHNT and CDR2 YYREEE (reference sequence). CDR3 length equals 16 residues. Trimming cost V 3 bases and J 1 base, with 13 bases left between them. The CDR3 DNA reads TGTGCCAGCAGCTCAAACAGGGAAATGAACACCGGGGAGCTGTTTTTT. Encoded protein: CASSSNREMNTGELFF.

The gene calls are TRBV7-3 and TRBJ2-7; D is undetermined. Germline CDR1 is SGHTA and CDR2 is FQGTGA. V was shortened by 4 bases and J by 2 bases, with 15 bases between the two germline ends. The CDR3 totals 15 residues. CDR3 sequence: CASSSGSTGPYEQYF. In DNA form, the CDR3 reads TGTGCCAGCAGCTCCGGCTCGACTGGTCCCTACGAGCAGTACTTC.

The chain has TRBV28 and TRBJ2-2; TRBD2 aligns across 11 bases. Germline CDR1 is MDHEN and CDR2 is SYDVKM. V was clipped by 6 bases and J by 4 bases; unmatched bases: 4. The CDR3 sequence is 15 residues long. The CDR3: CASSGTSGFTGELFF. The CDR3 nucleotides are TGTGCCAGCAGCGGGACTAGCGGATTCACCGGGGAGCTGTTTTTT.

The chain uses TRBV7-9 and TRBJ2-2; TRBD2 aligns across 14 bases. The length of the CDR3 is 16 residues. Germline lookup yields CDR1 SEHNR and CDR2 FQNEAQ (reference sequence). Trimming took 10 bases from V and 0 from J; bases not matched to a gene: 4. CDR3 bases: TGTGCCAACTCGGGACTAGCGGGAGCGAACACCGGGGAGCTGTTTTTT. It yields the protein CANSGLAGANTGELFF.

This clone has just one count. This chain links TRBV5-1 with TRBJ1-1; weak D call: TRBD1 (5 bases). Germline values: CDR1 SGHRS, CDR2 YFSETQ. The CDR3 is 14 amino acids. V shed 0 bases and J shed 4 bases, with 10 bases lying between them. In DNA form, the CDR3 reads TGCGCCAGCAGCTTGGGGGGGGTCGTCACTGAAGCTTTCTTT. Protein: CASSLGGVVTEAFF.

V usage is TRBV11-2 and J usage is TRBJ2-1; TRBD2 agrees at 9 bases. Germline trimming cut 7 bases from V and 3 bases from J; bases unmatched to any gene: 7. This CDR3 has 15 residues. Germline values: CDR1 SGHAT, CDR2 FQNNGV. This CDR3 is CASNFLAGFYNEQFF. DNA for the CDR3: TGTGCCAGCAATTTCCTAGCGGGGTTCTACAATGAGCAGTTCTTC.

This clone was picked up one time. This rearrangement joins TRBV9 to TRBJ2-5; D is uncertain. V was shortened by 4 bases and J by 6 bases, with 16 bases between the two germline ends. CDR3 length: 14 amino acids. Germline V CDR1 and CDR2: SGDLS, YYNGEE. The CDR3 DNA sequence: TGTGCCAGCAGCCTAGAAGATATGGGCCAGACCCAGTACTTC. It encodes CASSLEDMGQTQYF.

The chain links TRBV18 to TRBJ2-7; D possibly corresponds to TRBD2 (7 bases). CDR1 and CDR2 (germline): KGHSH, LQKENI. There are 15 residues in the CDR3. Trimming removed 3 bases at V and 1 base at J, with 13 bases between. CDR3 DNA: TGTGCCAGCTCACCCGGGGGAGGGGGTTCCTACGAGCAGTACTTC. As protein: CASSPGGGGSYEQYF.

V usage is TRBV28 and J usage is TRBJ2-7; TRBD1 aligns across 9 bases. The V segment lost 6 bases and the J segment 5 bases; nucleotides outside the gene matches: 2. This CDR3 is 12 amino acids long. CDR1 is MDHEN, CDR2 SYDVKM, per germline. The CDR3, as DNA: TGTGCCAGCAGGCGACAGGGGGACGAGCAGTACTTC. Translated: CASRRQGDEQYF.

The rearrangement joins TRBV6-5 to TRBJ1-1; 7 bases are a match to TRBD1. The CDR3 totals 15 residues. With V trimmed by 6 bases and J by 1 base, 8 bases remained unmatched. Germline assignment: CDR1 MNHEY and CDR2 SVGAGI. Written as DNA, the CDR3 is TGTGCCAGCAGCACTACCGGGACAGCGAACACTGAAGCTTTCTTT. This codes for CASSTTGTANTEAFF.

This chain links TRBV28 with TRBJ2-7, with TRBD1 as a possible D gene (5 bases). This CDR3 spans 14 amino acids. V lost 5 bases to trimming and J lost 2 bases, with 13 bases between them. Germline V gives CDR1 MDHEN, CDR2 SYDVKM. The CDR3 sequence is CASSPPRQTYEQYF. DNA of the CDR3: TGTGCCAGCAGTCCACCCCGACAGACCTACGAGCAGTACTTC.